The clone carrying this T cell receptor (beta chain) has a handful of counts. The data stem from a study of identical twins. Healthy Caucasians alone served as donors. The ends were cut back, 0 bases at V and 4 bases at J, with 10 bases in the middle. The CDR3 contains 14 residues. Germline-derived CDR1 and CDR2 are SGHRS and YFSETQ. TCRdb reprocessed the 5' RACE reads with MiXCR, giving one entry per CDR3 protein. Of approximately 210,000 distinct CDR3 sequences in the sample, around a tenth were seen once. The TCR sequence derives from a woman aged 18-30 years in good health. Sequencing was carried out using memory (CD45RO+) T cells sorted from blood. This chain connects TRBV5-1 to TRBJ1-1; D might be TRBD1 (6 bases). Here the CDR3 reads CASSLDQGSTEAFF. The CDR3, as DNA: TGCGCCAGCAGCTTGGACCAGGGGAGCACTGAAGCTTTCTTT.